This passage covers 20 T cell receptor beta chains from one sample sequenced in a study of CDR3 diversity in severe acne. Using its own MiXCR run on the PCR reads, TCRdb lists one record per CDR3 protein. The sample has about 90,000 distinct CDR3 sequences, approximately 54% seen once. Input material: blood. The receptors originated from a male donor with severe acne vulgaris.

This clonotype has just one count. The genes are TRBV6-1 and TRBJ2-3; 11 bases match TRBD2. V shed 6 bases and J 2 bases; nucleotides not matched to a gene: 7. There are 16 residues in the CDR3. Per germline, CDR1 MNHNS and CDR2 SASEGT. CDR3 nucleotides: TGTGCCAGCAGACCCGGGACTAGCGGCTCCACAGATACGCAGTATTTT. Protein sequence: CASRPGTSGSTDTQYF.

This clonotype was detected many times. The V and J genes are TRBV24-1 and TRBJ2-5; D is undetermined. Germline V CDR1 and CDR2: KGHDR, SFDVKD. Trimming removed 0 bases at V and 5 bases at J, with 3 bases between. The CDR3 totals 12 residues. The CDR3 sequence: CATSDLAETQYF. CDR3 nucleotides: TGTGCCACCAGTGATTTGGCGGAGACCCAGTACTTC.

The genes are TRBV6-6 and TRBJ1-1; D is unclear. V lost 2 bases, J lost 3 bases, and 10 bases lay in between. Germline-derived CDR1 and CDR2 are MNHNY and SVGAGI (reference sequence). The CDR3 covers 14 residues. The CDR3 loop is CASSYGGRDTEAFF. CDR3 coding DNA: TGTGCCAGCAGTTACGGTGGAAGGGACACTGAAGCTTTCTTT.

J is TRBJ1-5 and V is TRBV4-1; D is perhaps TRBD1 (5 bases). Trimming cost V 0 bases and J 5 bases, with 14 bases left between them. This CDR3 is 16 amino acids long. The germline CDR1 and CDR2 sequences are MGHRA and YSYEKL. The CDR3 spells CASSQDAGGAYQPQHF. For the CDR3, the DNA is TGCGCCAGCAGCCAAGATGCTGGGGGTGCCTATCAGCCCCAGCATTTT.

The chain links TRBV29-1 to TRBJ1-1; D unclear. Germline V gene lookup returns CDR1 SQVTM and CDR2 ANQGSEA. This CDR3 comprises 12 residues. Trimming stripped 4 bases from V and 0 bases from J, with 6 bases between. Written as DNA, the CDR3 is TGCAGCGTTGTCCGAATGAACACTGAAGCTTTCTTT. Amino acids: CSVVRMNTEAFF.

This clonotype was seen a few times. This chain uses TRBV5-6 with TRBJ1-3; the D gene is possibly TRBD1 (6 bases). V lost 3 bases and J lost 10, with 17 bases in between. Germline values: CDR1 SGHDT, CDR2 YYEEEE. The CDR3 is made up of 14 amino acids. CDR3 loop: CASSSRGLARTIYF. The CDR3 coding sequence is TGTGCCAGCAGCTCTAGGGGGTTAGCAAGGACCATATATTTT.

With respect to this clonotype: A read error is likely, as this CDR3 ends without the conserved phenylalanine or tryptophan. Here the CDR3 reads CASLLLGGYTS. The CDR3 DNA is TGTGCCAGCCTACTTCTAGGAGGCTACACCTCC. The chain joins TRBV2 to TRBJ1-2, with unresolved D. The CDR3 sequence is 11 residues long. Germline lookup yields CDR1 SNHLY and CDR2 FYNNEI. Trimming shortened V by 8 bases and J by 8 bases, and 12 bases separated the two germline ends.

This clonotype was observed many times. The chain couples TRBV10-3 to TRBJ2-5, with D possibly matching TRBD2 (5 bases). The CDR3 has 15 amino acids. Germline values: CDR1 ENHRY, CDR2 SYGVKD. V gave up 0 bases and J gave up 2 bases, with 10 bases separating them. The CDR3 nucleotides are TGTGCCATCAGTGAGTCTAGCGCCAAACAAGAGACCCAGTACTTC. Encoded protein: CAISESSAKQETQYF.

V is TRBV14 and J is TRBJ2-7, with a tentative D call TRBD2 (5 bases). Germline values: CDR1 SGHDN, CDR2 FVKESK. CDR3 length equals 16 residues. The germline V and J ends were trimmed by 1 base and 1 base, with 14 bases remaining between them. The CDR3 region is CASSQGPGEWSYEQYF. The CDR3 coding sequence is TGTGCCAGCAGCCAAGGTCCCGGGGAGTGGTCCTACGAGCAGTACTTC.

This clonotype appeared a single time. V is TRBV20-1 and J is TRBJ2-7, with D perhaps matching TRBD2 (5 bases). V lost 1 base, J lost 2 bases, and 15 bases lay in between. Germline loops: CDR1 DFQATT, CDR2 SNEGSKA (reference sequence). The CDR3 extends over 15 amino acids. CDR3: CSARGTSGLAYEQYF. CDR3 bases: TGCAGTGCTAGAGGGACCAGCGGACTTGCCTACGAGCAGTACTTC.

This clonotype was detected ten times or more. The rearrangement joins TRBV4-3 to TRBJ2-7; D is unclear. Trimming took off 0 bases at V and 2 bases at J, with 8 bases between the two ends. The CDR3 consists of 14 residues. Germline values: CDR1 LGHNA, CDR2 YSLEER. The CDR3 loop is CASSQEYSTYEQYF. CDR3 bases: TGCGCCAGCAGCCAAGAATATAGCACCTACGAGCAGTACTTC.

The chain combines TRBV6-6 with TRBJ2-7, with D tentatively TRBD2 (6 bases). Germline V gene data show CDR1 as MNHNY and CDR2 as SVGAGI (reference sequence). The CDR3 totals 13 residues. With 6 bases removed from V and 3 bases from J, the gap between germline ends came to 12 bases. The CDR3: CASSLGLSYEQYF. CDR3 DNA: TGTGCCAGCAGCCTGGGACTCAGCTACGAGCAGTACTTC.

The chain carries TRBV2 and TRBJ1-1; D perhaps matches TRBD1 (5 bases). This CDR3 spans 11 amino acids. The ends were cut back, 4 bases at V and 7 bases at J, with 7 bases in the middle. Germline loops: CDR1 SNHLY, CDR2 FYNNEI. CDR3 protein: CASSAGYEAFF. For the CDR3, the DNA is TGTGCCAGCAGTGCAGGGTATGAAGCTTTCTTT.

As to this clonotype: The CDR3 does not end in the conserved phenylalanine or tryptophan, so this is likely a read error. The DNA is omitted, as the CDR3 cannot be located on it reliably, and the CDR3 follows TCRdb's listing. This sequence joins TRBV24-1 and TRBJ2-5; TRBD1 is the table's D call, not checked against the DNA. The CDR3 totals 15 residues, both ends included. Looked up from germline, CDR1 is KGHDR and CDR2 is SFDVKD. CDR3 region: CATSDSYRDGYTFGS.

This chain connects TRBV5-4 to TRBJ2-2; perhaps D is TRBD1 or TRBD2 (5 bases each). The CDR3 covers 13 residues. V was shortened by 4 bases and J by 6 bases, with 10 bases between the two germline ends. Germline lookup yields CDR1 SGHNT and CDR2 YYREEE (reference sequence). The CDR3 DNA reads as TGTGCCAGCAGCCCGGGACGTCCCGGGGAGCTGTTTTTT. Its translation: CASSPGRPGELFF.

This clonotype was counted many times. The chain employs TRBV7-9 and TRBJ1-6, with 11 bases identical to TRBD1. This CDR3 is 15 amino acids long. Trimming cost V 2 bases and J 10 bases; bases outside gene matches: 4. Germline values: CDR1 SEHNR, CDR2 FQNEAQ (reference sequence). The CDR3 region is CASSLSGTGGSPLHF. In DNA, the CDR3 is TGTGCCAGCAGCTTATCCGGGACAGGGGGATCACCCCTCCACTTT.

This clonotype has a handful of counts. V usage is TRBV2 and J usage is TRBJ2-5; no clear D gene. Trimming pared 3 bases from V and 4 bases from J, leaving 6 bases between. The CDR3 covers 12 residues. Germline CDR1 and CDR2: SNHLY and FYNNEI. DNA of the CDR3: TGTGCCAGCAGTGACCGTCGAGAGACCCAGTACTTC. Translated: CASSDRRETQYF.

This clonotype was counted only a few times. The V and J genes are TRBV5-4 and TRBJ2-1, with 7 bases fitting TRBD1. The J call may be wrong; the DNA end is better matched by TRBJ2-5. Germline V gene lookup returns CDR1 SGHNT and CDR2 YYREEE (reference sequence). This CDR3 has 15 amino acids. In DNA form, the CDR3 reads TGTGCCAGCAGCCGAAGCAGGGGGTTAGGGGAGACCCAGTACTTC. It is translated as CASSRSRGLGETQYF.

At least ten counts were recorded for this clonotype. A single base separates this from a much larger clone, so it may be a read error. V is TRBV5-5 and J is TRBJ1-6; weak D call: TRBD1 (5 bases). The CDR3 contains 18 residues. CDR1 is SGHKS, CDR2 YYEKEE, per germline (reference sequence). The CDR3 nucleotides are TGTGCCAGCAGCCCGGGACCCTCGACCCAGGGCTATAATTCACCCCCCCACTTT. This codes for CASSPGPSTQGYNSPPHF. The whole variable domain, remainder taken from reference TRBV5-5 and TRBJ1-6, is DAGVTQSPTHLIKTRGQQVTLRCSPISGHKSVSWYQQVLGQGPQFIFQYYEKEERGRGNFPDRFSARQFPNYSSELNVNALLLGDSALYLCASSPGPSTQGYNSPPHFGNGTRLTVT.

By sample fraction, this clonotype is medium-sized. The chain joins TRBV12-3 or TRBV12-4 to TRBJ2-7; 8 bases match TRBD2. The CDR3 length is 16 residues. V lost 7 bases to trimming and J lost 0 bases; unmatched junction nucleotides: 11. The CDR3 sequence is CASIPEGLAGSYEQYF. In nucleotides, the CDR3 is TGTGCCAGCATCCCGGAGGGGCTAGCGGGCTCCTACGAGCAGTACTTC.